This is a list of T cell receptor beta chains from one sample in a study of blood T cell repertoires in COVID-19. TCRdb's copy holds only in-frame clones and misses some; the assay was immunoSEQ multiplex PCR. The data show approximately 78,000 clones, 75% to 90% seen once. Sequenced input: peripheral blood. Receptors were obtained from a woman older than 75 with acute or convalescent COVID-19. CDR3s include the opening cysteine and the closing phenylalanine or tryptophan. D genes are given only for firm matches. The size field is filled for only some rows; it gives once, few, many or a size class.

D gene: NA
V gene: TRBV29-1
J gene: TRBJ1-1
clone size: few
CDR3 DNA: TGCAGCGTCCTAAGGATAGCGAACACTGAAGCTTTCTTT
CDR3 protein: CSVLRIANTEAFF

D gene: NA
V gene: TRBV5-1
J gene: TRBJ1-1
clone size: few
CDR3 DNA: TGCGCCAGCAGCTTGGACCTGGACAGCGAAGCTTTCTTT
CDR3 protein: CASSLDLDSEAFF

D gene: NA
V gene: TRBV6-2/TRBV6-3
J gene: TRBJ1-6
clone size: NA
CDR3 DNA: TGTGCCAGCAGTGTCTTCCGGGGGAGATCTTCTAATTCACCCCTCCACTTT
CDR3 protein: CASSVFRGRSSNSPLHF

D gene: TRBD2
V gene: TRBV9
J gene: TRBJ2-4
clone size: once
CDR3 DNA: TGTGCCAGCAGCGGAAAACTAGCGGGGGGGCCTGGAAACATTCAGTACTTC
CDR3 protein: CASSGKLAGGPGNIQYF

D gene: TRBD2
V gene: TRBV5-1
J gene: TRBJ2-1
clone size: NA
CDR3 DNA: TGCGCCAGCAGCTTGATGGCCCCGGGGGGCTCCTACAATGAGCAGTTCTTC
CDR3 protein: CASSLMAPGGSYNEQFF

D gene: TRBD1
V gene: TRBV18
J gene: TRBJ2-2
clone size: NA
CDR3 DNA: TGTGCCAGCTCAACCGCCGGGACAGATATCGGGGAGCTGTTTTTT
CDR3 protein: CASSTAGTDIGELFF

D gene: NA
V gene: TRBV7-8
J gene: TRBJ1-3
clone size: few
CDR3 DNA: TGTGCCAGCAGCCCTGAGAGAATCTCTGGAAACACCATATATTTT
CDR3 protein: CASSPERISGNTIYF

D gene: NA
V gene: TRBV30
J gene: TRBJ1-5
clone size: NA
CDR3 DNA: TGTGCCTGGTCAGGGATTTCGGGCGATCAGCCCCAGCATTTT
CDR3 protein: CAWSGISGDQPQHF

D gene: TRBD1
V gene: TRBV7-3
J gene: TRBJ2-5
clone size: NA
CDR3 DNA: TGTGCCAGCAGCTTAGGGACAGGTGGGGAGACCCAGTACTTC
CDR3 protein: CASSLGTGGETQYF

D gene: TRBD1
V gene: TRBV5-6
J gene: TRBJ1-3
clone size: few
CDR3 DNA: TGTGCCAGCAGCGAGGGGGTCCTGTCCGGGACAGACTCTGGAAACACCATATATTTT
CDR3 protein: CASSEGVLSGTDSGNTIYF

D gene: NA
V gene: TRBV19
J gene: TRBJ1-2
clone size: NA
CDR3 DNA: TGTGCCAGTAGCTCCTCAGTGGGGGCAGGGTCCCTTCTAGGCTACACCTTC
CDR3 protein: CASSSSVGAGSLLGYTF

D gene: NA
V gene: TRBV5-5
J gene: TRBJ2-2
clone size: NA
CDR3 DNA: TGTGCCAGCAGCTTGGGGCTGGGGAGACTAACGAACACCGGGGAGCTGTTTTTT
CDR3 protein: CASSLGLGRLTNTGELFF

D gene: NA
V gene: TRBV10-1
J gene: TRBJ2-1
clone size: NA
CDR3 DNA: TGCGCCAGCTCGATGAGTCCTAGCAATGAGCAGTTCTTC
CDR3 protein: CASSMSPSNEQFF

D gene: TRBD2
V gene: TRBV11-2
J gene: TRBJ2-4
clone size: NA
CDR3 DNA: TGTGCCAGCAGCTTAGTCGCGGGGGGTGGTACCAAAAACATTCAGTACTTC
CDR3 protein: CASSLVAGGGTKNIQYF

D gene: NA
V gene: TRBV5-8
J gene: TRBJ2-3
clone size: NA
CDR3 DNA: TGTGCCAGCAGCTTGGCCATCCGGGGTGGCACAGATACGCAGTATTTT
CDR3 protein: CASSLAIRGGTDTQYF

D gene: NA
V gene: TRBV6-1
J gene: TRBJ1-1
clone size: medium-sized
CDR3 DNA: TGTGCCAGCAGTGAATGGTACAGAATAAAGAACACTGAAGCTTTCTTT
CDR3 protein: CASSEWYRIKNTEAFF

D gene: NA
V gene: TRBV3-1/TRBV3-2
J gene: TRBJ2-6
clone size: NA
CDR3 DNA: TGTGCCAGCAGCCACCGACAGTCCGCTAGCTCTGGGGCCAACGTCCTGACTTTC
CDR3 protein: CASSHRQSASSGANVLTF

D gene: TRBD1
V gene: TRBV7-8
J gene: TRBJ2-7
clone size: once
CDR3 DNA: TGTGCCAGCAGCCTAGTAGGGACAGGGGTAGGCGAGCAGTACTTC
CDR3 protein: CASSLVGTGVGEQYF

D gene: NA
V gene: TRBV9
J gene: TRBJ2-7
clone size: NA
CDR3 DNA: TGTGCCAGCAGTGAGAGTTCGGGGTACTACGAGCAGTACTTC
CDR3 protein: CASSESSGYYEQYF

D gene: NA
V gene: TRBV7-8
J gene: TRBJ2-5
clone size: NA
CDR3 DNA: TGTGCCAGCAGCTTAGCGCGTCGGGTGGAAGAGACCCAGTACTTC
CDR3 protein: CASSLARRVEETQYF

D gene: TRBD2
V gene: TRBV2
J gene: TRBJ2-1
clone size: NA
CDR3 DNA: TGTGCCAGCCGACTAGCGGGAGGGGAACGCGCTTACAATGAGCAGTTCTTC
CDR3 protein: CASRLAGGERAYNEQFF

D gene: NA
V gene: TRBV19
J gene: TRBJ2-3
clone size: NA
CDR3 DNA: TGTGCCAGTAGTCCTATTACTATGGCGTACACAGATACGCAGTATTTT
CDR3 protein: CASSPITMAYTDTQYF

D gene: TRBD2
V gene: TRBV6-5
J gene: TRBJ2-7
clone size: NA
CDR3 DNA: TGTGCCAGCAGTTACGAGAGCGGGAGGGCCCACGAGCAGTACTTC
CDR3 protein: CASSYESGRAHEQYF

D gene: NA
V gene: TRBV5-5
J gene: TRBJ1-5
clone size: NA
CDR3 DNA: TGTGCCAGCAGCACCCAACCCGGTCAGCCCCAGCATTTT
CDR3 protein: CASSTQPGQPQHF

D gene: TRBD1
V gene: TRBV5-4
J gene: TRBJ1-1
clone size: NA
CDR3 DNA: TGTGCCAGCAGCTCACCGGGACAGAGGAACACTGAAGCTTTCTTT
CDR3 protein: CASSSPGQRNTEAFF

D gene: TRBD1
V gene: TRBV29-1
J gene: TRBJ2-3
clone size: once
CDR3 DNA: TGCAGCGTTGGGGGACAGCATACGCAGTATTTT
CDR3 protein: CSVGGQHTQYF

D gene: TRBD1
V gene: TRBV6-6
J gene: TRBJ1-5
clone size: NA
CDR3 DNA: TGTGCCAGCAGTTACTCGACAGGGGGCAGGCAGCCCCAGCATTTT
CDR3 protein: CASSYSTGGRQPQHF

D gene: NA
V gene: TRBV7-2
J gene: TRBJ1-5
clone size: few
CDR3 DNA: TGTGCCAGCAGAGCGGCTGTGGGCAATCAGCCCCAGCATTTT
CDR3 protein: CASRAAVGNQPQHF

D gene: NA
V gene: TRBV25-1
J gene: TRBJ2-2
clone size: NA
CDR3 DNA: TGTGCCAGTACCCCGACAGGACCGGCCGGGGAGCTGTTTTTT
CDR3 protein: CASTPTGPAGELFF

D gene: TRBD1
V gene: TRBV3-1/TRBV3-2
J gene: TRBJ1-2
clone size: NA
CDR3 DNA: TGTGCCAGTTCTCCCGGGACAGTCCGTGAGGCGGGCTACACCTTC
CDR3 protein: CASSPGTVREAGYTF

D gene: TRBD2
V gene: TRBV19
J gene: TRBJ2-1
clone size: NA
CDR3 DNA: TGTGCCAGTAGTATAGCGACTAGCGGGAGGGGTGAGCAGTTCTTC
CDR3 protein: CASSIATSGRGEQFF

D gene: NA
V gene: TRBV6-5
J gene: TRBJ1-4
clone size: NA
CDR3 DNA: TGTGCCAGCAGCCCGGGGGGCGTAGATGAAAAACTGTTTTTT
CDR3 protein: CASSPGGVDEKLFF

D gene: NA
V gene: TRBV3-1/TRBV3-2
J gene: TRBJ2-1
clone size: NA
CDR3 DNA: TGTGCCAGCAGGAGAGGGAGCAATGAGCAGTTCTTC
CDR3 protein: CASRRGSNEQFF

D gene: NA
V gene: TRBV7-6
J gene: TRBJ1-5
clone size: NA
CDR3 DNA: TGTGCCAGCAGCTTAGGACCGGGCCAGGGGATTGATCAGCCCCAGCATTTT
CDR3 protein: CASSLGPGQGIDQPQHF

D gene: NA
V gene: TRBV6-1
J gene: TRBJ1-5
clone size: NA
CDR3 DNA: TGTGCCAGCAGTGAATACCCCCGGGGCAATCAGCCCCAGCATTTT
CDR3 protein: CASSEYPRGNQPQHF

D gene: TRBD2
V gene: TRBV5-4
J gene: TRBJ2-1
clone size: NA
CDR3 DNA: TGTGCCAGCAGTTCCGGGACTAGTACCTACAATGAGCAGTTCTTC
CDR3 protein: CASSSGTSTYNEQFF

D gene: NA
V gene: TRBV7-9
J gene: TRBJ1-2
clone size: NA
CDR3 DNA: TGTGCCAGCAGCTCCAGCGGGCGGAACTATGGCTACACCTTC
CDR3 protein: CASSSSGRNYGYTF

D gene: NA
V gene: TRBV29-1
J gene: TRBJ1-1
clone size: NA
CDR3 DNA: TGCAGCGTTGCAATGGGGGCGAGGGGTGAAGCTTTCTTT
CDR3 protein: CSVAMGARGEAFF

D gene: TRBD2
V gene: TRBV5-5
J gene: TRBJ2-5
clone size: NA
CDR3 DNA: TGTGCCAGCAGCCCGGGAGGATCTCAAGAGACCCAGTACTTC
CDR3 protein: CASSPGGSQETQYF

D gene: TRBD1
V gene: TRBV2
J gene: TRBJ1-2
clone size: NA
CDR3 DNA: TGTGCCAGCACAAGGGACAGGGTGCGCTATGGCTACACCTTT
CDR3 protein: CASTRDRVRYGYTF

D gene: TRBD1
V gene: TRBV27
J gene: TRBJ2-1
clone size: NA
CDR3 DNA: TGTGCCAGCAGTTTGGGGGACAGGGTATACAATGAGCAGTTCTTC
CDR3 protein: CASSLGDRVYNEQFF

D gene: NA
V gene: TRBV5-4
J gene: TRBJ1-3
clone size: NA
CDR3 DNA: TGTGCCAGCAGCTGGGGGGTTCCTGGAAACACCATATATTTT
CDR3 protein: CASSWGVPGNTIYF

D gene: TRBD2
V gene: TRBV25-1
J gene: TRBJ2-3
clone size: NA
CDR3 DNA: TGTGCCAGCAGTGACCCCCGGACTAGCGCTCGCACAGATACGCAGTATTTT
CDR3 protein: CASSDPRTSARTDTQYF

D gene: TRBD1
V gene: TRBV5-1
J gene: TRBJ1-1
clone size: few
CDR3 DNA: TGCGCCAGCAGCTGGGGACAGGGGAGGAACACTGAAGCTTTCTTT
CDR3 protein: CASSWGQGRNTEAFF

D gene: NA
V gene: TRBV2
J gene: TRBJ2-5
clone size: NA
CDR3 DNA: TGTGCCAGCAGTTACCTCATGAGGGAGACCCAGTACTTC
CDR3 protein: CASSYLMRETQYF

D gene: TRBD1
V gene: TRBV5-1
J gene: TRBJ1-3
clone size: NA
CDR3 DNA: TGCGCCAGCAGCCAACAGGGGTTTGGAAACACCATATATTTT
CDR3 protein: CASSQQGFGNTIYF

D gene: NA
V gene: TRBV19
J gene: TRBJ1-1
clone size: NA
CDR3 DNA: TGTGCCAGTCTCGGGTCTCGAGGACGAGGGGGCACTGAAGCTTTCTTT
CDR3 protein: CASLGSRGRGGTEAFF

D gene: TRBD1
V gene: TRBV29-1
J gene: TRBJ1-1
clone size: NA
CDR3 DNA: TGCAGCGTTCGAGGAGGGACAGGGGACACTGAAGCTTTCTTT
CDR3 protein: CSVRGGTGDTEAFF